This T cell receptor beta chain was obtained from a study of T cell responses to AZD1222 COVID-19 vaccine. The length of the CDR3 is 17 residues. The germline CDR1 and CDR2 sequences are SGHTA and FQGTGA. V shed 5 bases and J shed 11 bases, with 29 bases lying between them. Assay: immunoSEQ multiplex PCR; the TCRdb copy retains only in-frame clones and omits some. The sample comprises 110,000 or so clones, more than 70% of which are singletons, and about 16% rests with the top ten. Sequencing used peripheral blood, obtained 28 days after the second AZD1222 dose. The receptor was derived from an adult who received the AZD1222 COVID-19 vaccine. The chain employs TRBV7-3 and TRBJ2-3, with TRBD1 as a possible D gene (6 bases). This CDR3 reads CASSPGELRGTPHRQYF. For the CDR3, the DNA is TGTGCCAGCAGCCCAGGGGAGTTGAGGGGCACCCCTCACCGGCAGTATTTT.